The 14 T cell receptor beta chains listed next were all sequenced from one sample in a study of shared clonotypes between healthy human individuals. Clones were read by immunoSEQ multiplex PCR, and TCRdb kept only the in-frame ones, dropping some. This table has millions of clones, more than 80% appearing once. Sequenced material: naive CD4+ T cells sorted from blood. Subset reported: CD45RA+ positively selected. The source of these receptors is a man between 18 and 35 years old in good health.

V usage is TRBV6-5 and J usage is TRBJ1-1; TRBD1 is a possible D gene (6 bases). V shed 4 bases and J shed 3 bases, with 15 bases lying between them. Germline loops: CDR1 MNHEY, CDR2 SVGAGI. The CDR3 extends over 15 amino acids. CDR3 in DNA: TGTGCCAGCAGTTCCACAGGGTCGGTTTACACTGAAGCTTTCTTT. It is translated as CASSSTGSVYTEAFF.

The chain combines TRBV13 with TRBJ1-3; TRBD1 aligns across 10 bases. Germline V lookup: CDR1 PRHDT, CDR2 FYEKMQ (reference sequence). Losses at the gene ends were 5 bases for V and 2 bases for J; bases not matched to a gene: 12. The CDR3 consists of 18 residues. CDR3 coding DNA: TGTGCCAGCAGCAGCCGGGACAGGGGATTGTCACCTGGAAACACCATATATTTT. Residues: CASSSRDRGLSPGNTIYF.

The chain recombines TRBV11-2 with TRBJ2-2; TRBD2 is a possible D gene (5 bases). The V and J ends lost 7 bases and 5 bases respectively, with 23 bases between them. CDR1 is SGHAT and CDR2 is FQNNGV in the germline V gene. This CDR3 has 17 residues. The CDR3 spells CASTRTALPVATGELFF. CDR3 DNA: TGTGCCAGCACCAGGACGGCCTTACCTGTAGCGACCGGGGAGCTGTTTTTT.

The table lists this clone with a count of one. The chain recombines TRBV7-2 with TRBJ2-1, with 9 bases aligning to TRBD1. The CDR3 covers 16 residues. V lost 5 bases and J lost 6; bases outside the gene matches: 11. Germline values: CDR1 SGHTA, CDR2 FQGNSA. The CDR3, as DNA: TGTGCCAGCAGCCGGGGGCCCGGACAGGGGTCCAATGAGCAGTTCTTC. Translating it yields CASSRGPGQGSNEQFF.

The sample holds one count of this clone. J is TRBJ1-2 and V is TRBV30; D uncertain. The CDR3 is made up of 14 amino acids. Trimming removed 2 bases from V and 8 bases from J, with 18 bases in between. From germline, CDR1 is GTSNPN and CDR2 SVGIG (reference sequence). CDR3 loop: CAWSLGPSVEGYTF. CDR3 DNA: TGTGCCTGGAGTCTTGGGCCCTCGGTGGAGGGCTACACCTTC. Based on the CDR3 plus reference TRBV30 and TRBJ1-2, the full variable domain is SQTIHQWPATLVQPVGSPLSLECTVEGTSNPNLYWYRQAAGRGLQLLFYSVGIGQISSEVPQNLSASRPQDRQFILSSKKLLLSDSGFYLCAWSLGPSVEGYTFGSGTRLTVV.

The chain combines TRBV19 with TRBJ1-2; D may be TRBD1 (5 bases). Trimming stripped 9 bases from V and 10 bases from J, with 15 bases between. The CDR3 loop spans 11 amino acids. CDR1 and CDR2 (germline): LNHDA, SQIVND (reference sequence). This CDR3 reads CASGGFELYTF. In DNA form, the CDR3 reads TGTGCCAGCGGGGGATTCGAGCTCTACACCTTC. Full variable domain (missing parts from reference TRBV19 and TRBJ1-2): DGGITQSPKYLFRKEGQNVTLSCEQNLNHDAMYWYRQDPGQGLRLIYYSQIVNDFQKGDIAEGYSVSREKKESFPLTVTSAQKNPTAFYLCASGGFELYTFGSGTRLTVV.

V gene TRBV30 combines with J gene TRBJ2-1, with 13 bases that match TRBD2. Trimming took 2 bases from V and 11 from J; bases not matched to a gene: 3. Germline V gives CDR1 GTSNPN, CDR2 SVGIG (reference sequence). CDR3 size: 13 residues. The DNA for the CDR3 is TGTGCCTGGAGTACTAGCGGGGGGGCCAAGCAGTTCTTC. Translated: CAWSTSGGAKQFF.

The chain joins TRBV7-9 to TRBJ2-5; 9 nucleotides line up with TRBD2. CDR3 length: 18 residues. The V and J ends lost 2 bases and 5 bases, in that order; junction bases with no gene match: 15. Per germline, CDR1 SEHNR and CDR2 FQNEAQ (reference sequence). The CDR3 protein is CASSLKETSGTFQETQYF. The CDR3 DNA reads TGTGCCAGCAGCTTAAAGGAGACTAGCGGTACCTTTCAGGAGACCCAGTACTTC.

The DNA of the CDR3 is TGTGCCAGCAGCGCAGACGGCGGTAACTACAATGAGCAGTTCTTC. Its translation is CASSADGGNYNEQFF. The rearrangement joins TRBV9 to TRBJ2-1; D is unclear. This CDR3 spans 15 amino acids. Trimming cost V 3 bases and J 3 bases, with 13 bases left between them. Germline-derived CDR1 and CDR2 are SGDLS and YYNGEE.

This clone has only one observation. The rearrangement uses TRBV2 and TRBJ2-2; 14 bases fit TRBD2. Trimming cost V 6 bases and J 7 bases; bases outside gene matches: 10. Per germline, CDR1 SNHLY and CDR2 FYNNEI. The CDR3 runs to 17 residues. CDR3 residues: CASRRRLAGGPHGELFF. Written as DNA, the CDR3 is TGTGCCAGCAGACGAAGACTAGCGGGAGGGCCACACGGGGAGCTGTTTTTT.

The chain combines TRBV4-2 with TRBJ2-1; 9 bases map to TRBD2. Germline CDR1 LGHNA, CDR2 YNFKEQ. There are 17 residues in the CDR3. V shed 0 bases and J 12 bases; nucleotides not matched to a gene: 15. The CDR3 DNA reads TGTGCCAGCAGCCAAGATCTTAGGCTAGCGGGGCTTGCTCGGCAGTTCTTC. It codes for CASSQDLRLAGLARQFF.

Of note for this clone: This same CDR3 is encoded by further DNA sequences in the sample. This sequence joins TRBV10-2 and TRBJ2-3, with 10 bases identical to TRBD1. With 9 bases clipped from V and 4 bases from J, the junction kept 4 bases outside the gene matches. The CDR3 length is 13 residues. Germline values: CDR1 WSHSY, CDR2 SAAADI. The CDR3 region is CASRQGASDTQYF. CDR3 in DNA: TGCGCCAGTCGACAGGGGGCTTCAGATACGCAGTATTTT.

V gene TRBV19 combines with J gene TRBJ1-1; D perhaps matches TRBD1 (5 bases). Germline CDR1 LNHDA, CDR2 SQIVND (reference sequence). The CDR3 runs 15 residues. The V end lost 5 bases, the J end lost 1 base, and 14 bases lay between the germline ends. DNA of the CDR3: TGTGCCAGTAGTCCGTCTGGACACCCGAACACTGAAGCTTTCTTT. Protein sequence: CASSPSGHPNTEAFF.

This chain joins TRBV5-1 and TRBJ2-7, with 7 bases lining up with TRBD2. V shed 4 bases and J 3 bases; nucleotides not matched to a gene: 7. The CDR3 is 14 amino acids. Germline V gives CDR1 SGHRS, CDR2 YFSETQ. In nucleotides, the CDR3 is TGCGCCAGCAGCCTAACTAGCGATATCTACGAGCAGTACTTC. Translated: CASSLTSDIYEQYF.